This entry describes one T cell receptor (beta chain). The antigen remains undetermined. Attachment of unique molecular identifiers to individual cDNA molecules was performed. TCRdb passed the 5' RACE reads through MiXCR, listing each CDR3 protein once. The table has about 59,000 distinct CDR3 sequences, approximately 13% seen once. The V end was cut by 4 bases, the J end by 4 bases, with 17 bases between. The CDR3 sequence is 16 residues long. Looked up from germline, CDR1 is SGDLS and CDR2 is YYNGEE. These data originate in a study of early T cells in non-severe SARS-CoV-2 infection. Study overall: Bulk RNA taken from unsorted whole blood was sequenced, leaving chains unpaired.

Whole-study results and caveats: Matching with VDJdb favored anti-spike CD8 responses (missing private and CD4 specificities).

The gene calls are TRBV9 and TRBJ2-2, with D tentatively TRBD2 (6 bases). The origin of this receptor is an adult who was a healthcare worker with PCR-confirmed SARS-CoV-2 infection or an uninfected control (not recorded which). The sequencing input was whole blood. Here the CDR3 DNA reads TGTGCCAGCAGCCCGAACCCGGGGGTCGGCACCGGGGAGCTGTTTTTT. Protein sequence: CASSPNPGVGTGELFF.